Reported below is one T cell receptor (beta chain). The antigen remains undetermined. This likely came from a read error, as a far larger clone is one base away. The record originates from a study of shared clonotypes between healthy human individuals. Study outcomes and limitations: Sharing of clonotypes among donors was expected to vary with sequencing depth.

Donors were Caucasian adults residing in Nashville, Tennessee, USA. Study processing details: Filtering differed for immunoSEQ, which gave only junction sequences without quality scores. Profiled with immunoSEQ multiplex PCR; TCRdb holds only in-frame clones, not every one. The D gene and trimming were derived from the DNA, and the V and J assignments and clone size from that table. Of around 530,000 clones in the sample, roughly 79% were seen once. Material: PBMCs. This clonotype originated in a woman aged 40 to 49 in good health. Some clones in this sample may be carry-over from other donors' samples.

CDR3 DNA: TGCAGCGTTGGGGTAGCGGTAGTGGTAGAGACCCAGTACTTC. It translates to CSVGVAVVVETQYF. The chain links TRBV29-1 to TRBJ2-5, with a possible D match to TRBD2 (6 bases). This CDR3 region has 14 residues. V lost 4 bases, J lost 4 bases, and 16 bases lay in between. In germline, CDR1 is SQVTM, CDR2 ANQGSEA.